This T cell receptor (beta chain) was sequenced during a study of tumour-infiltrating T cells in Burkitt lymphoma. For the study at large: All epidemiological Burkitt lymphoma subtypes were represented in the cohort. Survival, overall and progression-free, tracked with productive clonality. Study observations and caveats: Several public clonotypes recurred in numerous Burkitt lymphoma patients.

CDR1 is SGDLS and CDR2 is YYNGEE in the germline V gene. The CDR3 has 15 amino acids. Trimming cost V 4 bases and J 0 bases, with 13 bases left between them. About this clone: The antigen is unknown.

TCRdb's table, derived via immunoSEQ multiplex PCR, lists solely in-frame clones and lacks some. The repertoire holds 4,500 to 5,000 clones, with roughly an eighth as singletons. The chain carries TRBV9 and TRBJ1-1; no definite D call. Material for sequencing was tumor tissue. This receptor was taken from a human donor with Burkitt lymphoma. In DNA, the CDR3 is TGTGCCAGCAGCCCTTACGAAGCCATGAACACTGAAGCTTTCTTT. Amino acid sequence: CASSPYEAMNTEAFF.